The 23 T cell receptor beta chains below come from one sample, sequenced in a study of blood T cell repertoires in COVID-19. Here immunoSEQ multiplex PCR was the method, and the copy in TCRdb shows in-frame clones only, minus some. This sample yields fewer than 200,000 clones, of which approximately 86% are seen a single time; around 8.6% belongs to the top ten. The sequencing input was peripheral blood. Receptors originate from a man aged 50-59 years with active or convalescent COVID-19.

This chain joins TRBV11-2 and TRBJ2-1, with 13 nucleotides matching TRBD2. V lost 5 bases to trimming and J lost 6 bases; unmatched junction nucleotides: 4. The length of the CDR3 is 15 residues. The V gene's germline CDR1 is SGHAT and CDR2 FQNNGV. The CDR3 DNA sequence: TGTGCCAGCAGCCAACGACTAGCGGGAGGCAATGAGCAGTTCTTC. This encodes CASSQRLAGGNEQFF.

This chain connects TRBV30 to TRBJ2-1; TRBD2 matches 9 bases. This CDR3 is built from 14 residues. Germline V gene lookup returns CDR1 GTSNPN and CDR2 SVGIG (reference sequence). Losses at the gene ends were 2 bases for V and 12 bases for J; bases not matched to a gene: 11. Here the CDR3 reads CAWSTLGTSNGQFF. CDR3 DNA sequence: TGTGCCTGGAGTACACTCGGGACTAGCAACGGGCAGTTCTTC.

The CDR3 loop reads CASSPLSGGLQYF. As DNA, the CDR3 is TGTGCCAGCAGCCCCCTATCAGGGGGCCTGCAGTACTTC. The chain has TRBV6-5 and TRBJ2-7; 8 bases agree with TRBD1. Germline CDR1 reads MNHEY; CDR2 reads SVGAGI. V lost 6 bases to trimming and J lost 9 bases; unmatched junction nucleotides: 10. This CDR3 comprises 13 residues.

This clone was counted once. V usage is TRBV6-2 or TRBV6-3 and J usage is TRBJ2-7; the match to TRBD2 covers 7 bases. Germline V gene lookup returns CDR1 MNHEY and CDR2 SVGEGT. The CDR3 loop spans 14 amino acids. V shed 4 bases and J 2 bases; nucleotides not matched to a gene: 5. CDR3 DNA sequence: TGTGCCAGCAGTTTAGCGGGCATGGCCTACGAGCAGTACTTC. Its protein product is CASSLAGMAYEQYF.

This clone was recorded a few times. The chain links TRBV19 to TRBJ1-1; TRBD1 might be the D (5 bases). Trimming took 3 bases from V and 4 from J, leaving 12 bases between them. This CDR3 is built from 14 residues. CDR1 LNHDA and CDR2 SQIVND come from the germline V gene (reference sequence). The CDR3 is CASSMGGSGTEAFF. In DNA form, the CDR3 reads TGTGCCAGTAGTATGGGGGGTTCGGGCACTGAAGCTTTCTTT.

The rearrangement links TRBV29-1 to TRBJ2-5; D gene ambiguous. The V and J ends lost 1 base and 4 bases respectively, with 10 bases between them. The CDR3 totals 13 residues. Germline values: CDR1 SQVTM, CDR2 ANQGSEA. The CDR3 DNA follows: TGCAGCGTTGAAGCAGGTCTTCGAGAGACCCAGTACTTC. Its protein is CSVEAGLRETQYF.

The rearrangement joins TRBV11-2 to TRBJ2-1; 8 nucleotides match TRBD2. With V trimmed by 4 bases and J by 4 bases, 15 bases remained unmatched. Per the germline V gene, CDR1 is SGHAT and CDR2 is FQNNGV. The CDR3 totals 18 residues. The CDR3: CASSYYIRGGISYNEQFF. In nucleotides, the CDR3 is TGTGCCAGCAGCTATTATATCCGGGGGGGCATATCTTACAATGAGCAGTTCTTC.

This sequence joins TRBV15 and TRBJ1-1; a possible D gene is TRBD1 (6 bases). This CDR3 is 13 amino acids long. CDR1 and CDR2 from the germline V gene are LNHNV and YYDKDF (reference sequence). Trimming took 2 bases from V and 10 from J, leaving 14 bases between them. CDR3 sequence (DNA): TGTGCCACCAGCAGATCGGACAGTTGGCGAGCTTTCTTT. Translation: CATSRSDSWRAFF.

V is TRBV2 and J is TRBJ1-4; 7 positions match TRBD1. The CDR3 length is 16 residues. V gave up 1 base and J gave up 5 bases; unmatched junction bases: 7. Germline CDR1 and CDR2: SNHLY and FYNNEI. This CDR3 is CASSEVTRGPNEKLFF. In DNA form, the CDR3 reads TGTGCCAGCAGTGAAGTTACTAGGGGGCCCAATGAAAAACTGTTTTTT. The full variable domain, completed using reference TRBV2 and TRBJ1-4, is EPEVTQTPSHQVTQMGQEVILRCVPISNHLYFYWYRQILGQKVEFLVSFYNNEISEKSEIFDDQFSVERPDGSNFTLKIRSTKLEDSAMYFCASSEVTRGPNEKLFFGSGTQLSVL.

The CDR3 reads CASKRDFQETQYF. The CDR3 DNA sequence: TGCGCCAGCAAACGGGACTTCCAAGAGACCCAGTACTTC. This chain links TRBV5-1 with TRBJ2-5, with a tentative D call TRBD2 (6 bases). The CDR3 extends over 13 amino acids. V gave up 6 bases and J gave up 1 base, with 10 bases separating them. Per the germline V gene, CDR1 is SGHRS and CDR2 is YFSETQ.

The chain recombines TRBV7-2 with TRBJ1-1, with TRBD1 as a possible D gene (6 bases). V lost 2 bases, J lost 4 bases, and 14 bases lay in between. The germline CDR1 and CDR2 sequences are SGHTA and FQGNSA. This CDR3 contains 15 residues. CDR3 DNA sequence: TGTGCCAGCAGCTTAAATACAGGGTTATCCACTGAAGCTTTCTTT. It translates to CASSLNTGLSTEAFF.

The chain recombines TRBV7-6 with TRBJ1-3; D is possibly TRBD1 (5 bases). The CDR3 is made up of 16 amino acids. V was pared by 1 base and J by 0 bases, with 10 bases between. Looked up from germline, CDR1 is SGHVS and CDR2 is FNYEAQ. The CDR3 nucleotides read TGTGCCAGCAGCTTAGTACAGGCGACCTCTGGAAACACCATATATTTT. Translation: CASSLVQATSGNTIYF.

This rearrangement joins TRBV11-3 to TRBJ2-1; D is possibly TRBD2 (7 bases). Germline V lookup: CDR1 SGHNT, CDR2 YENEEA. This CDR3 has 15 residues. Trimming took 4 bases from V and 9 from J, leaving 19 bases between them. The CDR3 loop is CASSSNPGAGAEQFF. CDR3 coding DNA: TGTGCCAGCAGCTCCAACCCCGGGGCGGGGGCTGAGCAGTTCTTC. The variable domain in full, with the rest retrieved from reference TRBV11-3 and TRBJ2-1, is EAGVVQSPRYKIIEKKQPVAFWCNPISGHNTLYWYLQNLGQGPELLIRYENEEAVDDSQLPKDRFSAERLKGVDSTLKIQPAELGDSAVYLCASSSNPGAGAEQFFGPGTRLTVL.

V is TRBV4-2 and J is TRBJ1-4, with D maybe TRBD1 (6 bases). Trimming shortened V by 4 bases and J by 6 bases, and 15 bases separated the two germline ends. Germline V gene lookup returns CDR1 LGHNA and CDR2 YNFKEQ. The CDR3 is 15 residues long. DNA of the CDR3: TGTGCCAGCAGCCTTACAGGGAAAATGGATGAAAAACTGTTTTTT. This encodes CASSLTGKMDEKLFF.

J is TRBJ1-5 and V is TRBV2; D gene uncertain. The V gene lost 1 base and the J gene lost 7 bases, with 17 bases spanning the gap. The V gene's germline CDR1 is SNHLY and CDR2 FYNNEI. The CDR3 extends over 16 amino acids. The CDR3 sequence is CASSEVGGFRTQPQHF. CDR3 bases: TGTGCCAGCAGTGAAGTGGGAGGGTTTAGGACCCAGCCCCAGCATTTT.

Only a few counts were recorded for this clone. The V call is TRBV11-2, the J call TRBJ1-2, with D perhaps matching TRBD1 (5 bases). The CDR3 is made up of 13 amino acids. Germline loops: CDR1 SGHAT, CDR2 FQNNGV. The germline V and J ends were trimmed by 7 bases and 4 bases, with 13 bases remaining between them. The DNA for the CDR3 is TGTGCCAGCACGATAAGGGGTAGCTATGGCTACACCTTC. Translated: CASTIRGSYGYTF. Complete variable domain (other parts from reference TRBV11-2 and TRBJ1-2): EAGVAQSPRYKIIEKRQSVAFWCNPISGHATLYWYQQILGQGPKLLIQFQNNGVVDDSQLPKDRFSAERLKGVDSTLKIQPAKLEDSAVYLCASTIRGSYGYTFGSGTRLTVV.

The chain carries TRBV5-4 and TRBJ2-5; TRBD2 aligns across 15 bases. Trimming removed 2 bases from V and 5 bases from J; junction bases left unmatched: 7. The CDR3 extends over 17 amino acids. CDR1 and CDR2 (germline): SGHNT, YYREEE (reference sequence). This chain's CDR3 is CASSLTPGLAGGETQYF. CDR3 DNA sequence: TGTGCCAGCAGCTTAACCCCCGGACTAGCGGGAGGGGAGACCCAGTACTTC.

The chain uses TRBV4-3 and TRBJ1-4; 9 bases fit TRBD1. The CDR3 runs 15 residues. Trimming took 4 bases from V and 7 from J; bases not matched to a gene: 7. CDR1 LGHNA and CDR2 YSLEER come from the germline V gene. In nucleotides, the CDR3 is TGCGCCAGCAGCCTAGACGGGACAGGGACTGAAAAACTGTTTTTT. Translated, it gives CASSLDGTGTEKLFF.

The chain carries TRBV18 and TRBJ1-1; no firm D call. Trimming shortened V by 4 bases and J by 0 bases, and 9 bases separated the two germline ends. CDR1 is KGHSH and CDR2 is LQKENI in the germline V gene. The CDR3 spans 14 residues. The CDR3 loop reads CASSHGILNTEAFF. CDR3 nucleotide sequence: TGTGCCAGCTCACACGGGATCTTGAACACTGAAGCTTTCTTT.

Here the CDR3 DNA reads TGTGCCAGCTCCTACCCATGGGGGGAAGATACGCAGTATTTT. Residues: CASSYPWGEDTQYF. The V and J genes are TRBV18 and TRBJ2-3; D might be TRBD2 (6 bases). V was trimmed by 6 bases and J by 5 bases, leaving 15 bases between them. The CDR3 sequence is 14 residues long. Per germline, CDR1 KGHSH and CDR2 LQKENI.

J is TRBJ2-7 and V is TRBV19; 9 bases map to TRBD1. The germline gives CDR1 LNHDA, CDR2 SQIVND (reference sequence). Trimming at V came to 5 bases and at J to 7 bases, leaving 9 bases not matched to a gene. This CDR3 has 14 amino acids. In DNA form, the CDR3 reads TGTGCCAGTAGTCGAACACAGGGGGCGGGGGAGCAGTACTTC. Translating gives CASSRTQGAGEQYF.

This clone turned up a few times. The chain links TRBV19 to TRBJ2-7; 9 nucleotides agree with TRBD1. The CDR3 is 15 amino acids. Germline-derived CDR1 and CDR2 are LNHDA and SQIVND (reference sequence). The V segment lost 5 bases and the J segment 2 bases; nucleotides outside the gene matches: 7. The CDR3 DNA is TGTGCCAGTAGTCCCCGACAGGGGGGGACCTACGAGCAGTACTTC. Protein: CASSPRQGGTYEQYF.

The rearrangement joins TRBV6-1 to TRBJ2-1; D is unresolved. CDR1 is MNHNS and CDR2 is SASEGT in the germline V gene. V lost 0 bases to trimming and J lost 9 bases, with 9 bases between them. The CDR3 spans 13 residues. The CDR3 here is CASSEASEAEQFF. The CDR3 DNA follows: TGTGCCAGCAGTGAAGCGTCCGAGGCTGAGCAGTTCTTC.